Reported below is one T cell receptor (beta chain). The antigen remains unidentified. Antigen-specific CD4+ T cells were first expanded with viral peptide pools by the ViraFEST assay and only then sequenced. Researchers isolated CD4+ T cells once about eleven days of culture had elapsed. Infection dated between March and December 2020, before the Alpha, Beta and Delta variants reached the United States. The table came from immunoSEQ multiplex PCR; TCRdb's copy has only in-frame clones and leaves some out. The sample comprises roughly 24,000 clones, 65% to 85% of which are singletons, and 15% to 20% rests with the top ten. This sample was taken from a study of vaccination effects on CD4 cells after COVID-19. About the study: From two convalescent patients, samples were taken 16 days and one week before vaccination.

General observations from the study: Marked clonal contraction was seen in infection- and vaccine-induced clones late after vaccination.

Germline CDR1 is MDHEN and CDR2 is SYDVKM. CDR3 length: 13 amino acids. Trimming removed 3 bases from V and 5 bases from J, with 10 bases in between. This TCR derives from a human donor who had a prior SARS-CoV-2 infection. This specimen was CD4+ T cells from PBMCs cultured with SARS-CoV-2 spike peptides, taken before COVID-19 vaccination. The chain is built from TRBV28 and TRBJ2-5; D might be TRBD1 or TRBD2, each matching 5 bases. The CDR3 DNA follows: TGTGCCAGCAGTTTCGTGGGGACGGAGACCCAGTACTTC. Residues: CASSFVGTETQYF.